This T cell receptor beta chain was recovered during a study of T cells after yellow fever vaccination. Notes on the study in general: The CD4 and CD8 compartments had a small share of their clonotypes in common. The presence of abundant clonotypes contaminating from the bulk population was possible in FACS-sorted repertoires.

This clonotype has more than one count but fewer than ten. Germline assignment: CDR1 MNHEY and CDR2 SVGEGT. The ends lost 5 bases at V and 2 bases at J; junction bases unmatched: 14. The length of the CDR3 is 18 residues. Production of TCR cDNA was by 5'RACE template switching, which also added a universal primer site and UMIs. TCRdb itself ran the 5' RACE reads through MiXCR, one entry per CDR3 protein. Of more than 75,000 distinct CDR3 sequences detected, 7.5% to 10% appear once; the ten largest clones hold about 15%. The V call is TRBV6-2 or TRBV6-3, the J call TRBJ2-1; TRBD2 matches at 8 bases. Sample: CD8+ T cells not binding an NS4B(214-222) dextramer, sorted from PBMCs, taken less than 16 days after the first yellow fever vaccination. The receptor's source is a man aged 18 to 30 who received the YFV17D yellow fever vaccine. Here the CDR3 reads CASSRGGSGGGPYNEQFF. The DNA for the CDR3 is TGTGCCAGCAGTAGGGGGGGGTCTGGCGGGGGGCCCTACAATGAGCAGTTCTTC.